The next 18 T cell receptor beta chains were all read from a single sample in a study of human CD8 memory T cell subsets. UMI-labeled 5' RACE produced the TCR beta libraries. From its re-call of the 5' RACE reads, TCRdb lists each CDR3 protein once, without DNA. The specimen's table records around 6,000 distinct CDR3 sequences. The term TPEX covered CCR7+ PD-1+ TIGIT+ early memory CD8+ T cells that had exhausted-like traits. The sequencing input was CD8+ T cells from PBMCs. The receptors here all came from a human donor in good health.

The J gene is TRBJ2-2, the V gene TRBV12-3 or TRBV12-4. There are 14 residues in the CDR3. The CDR3 region is CASSSRHNTGELFF.

Measured by frequency, this clonotype is medium-sized. V and J are TRBV7-2 and TRBJ2-4; the TCRdb D gene call, TRBD2, has no DNA to confirm it. Looked up from germline, CDR1 is SGHTA and CDR2 is FQGNSA. This CDR3 contains 16 residues. The chain's CDR3 is CASSLGLAGPKNIQYF.

The chain has TRBV12-3 or TRBV12-4 and TRBJ1-1. The CDR3 extends over 12 amino acids. The CDR3 sequence is CASRVSSGEAFF.

The chain couples TRBV27 to TRBJ2-1; as DNA is missing, the TRBD2 call by TCRdb cannot be tested. The length of the CDR3 is 17 residues. Germline values: CDR1 MNHEY, CDR2 SMNVEV (reference sequence). CDR3 region: CASSPVDSGRYYNEQFF.

Measured by frequency, this clonotype is medium-sized. The chain has TRBV11-2 and TRBJ2-1. Germline CDR1 is SGHAT and CDR2 is FQNNGV. This CDR3 region has 15 residues. This CDR3 reads CASSLNSGGYNEQFF.

The chain links TRBV7-9 to TRBJ2-1; there is no DNA to check the TCRdb D call of TRBD1. CDR3 length: 13 amino acids. The germline V gene encodes CDR1 SEHNR and CDR2 FQNEAQ (reference sequence). The chain's CDR3 is CASIPAGTQIQFF.

The chain uses TRBV20-1 and TRBJ2-7. The CDR3 totals 14 residues. From germline, CDR1 is DFQATT and CDR2 SNEGSKA (reference sequence). The CDR3 sequence: CSARGTLSSYEQYF.

The CDR3 loop is CASTSQPHSGASTDTQYF. This chain uses TRBV5-1 with TRBJ2-3; checking the TCRdb D call of TRBD2 is not possible without DNA. The CDR3 sequence is 18 residues long. The germline V gene has CDR1 SGHRS and CDR2 YFSETQ.

The V and J genes are TRBV7-6 and TRBJ1-1; without DNA, the TCRdb call of TRBD1 cannot be checked. This CDR3 comprises 15 residues. Germline CDR1 is SGHVS and CDR2 is FNYEAQ. CDR3: CASSFTTGKNTEAFF.

The chain links TRBV7-9 to TRBJ1-4; with no DNA, the TCRdb D assignment of TRBD1 cannot be verified. The germline V gene encodes CDR1 SEHNR and CDR2 FQNEAQ (reference sequence). CDR3 length: 15 amino acids. The CDR3 reads CASSSRQGEAEKLFF.

By frequency, this clonotype registers medium-sized. The genes are TRBV2 and TRBJ1-5; TCRdb's assignment of TRBD1 cannot be checked, as there is no DNA. Looked up from germline, CDR1 is SNHLY and CDR2 is FYNNEI. The CDR3 loop spans 15 amino acids. CDR3 sequence: CASSAPGTGNQPQHF.

This rearrangement joins TRBV20-1 to TRBJ1-4. The germline gives CDR1 DFQATT, CDR2 SNEGSKA (reference sequence). The CDR3 has 15 amino acids. The CDR3 here is CSARSPTEYNEKLFF.

CDR3: CAWSGELNTEAFF. The rearrangement links TRBV30 to TRBJ1-1. The germline CDR1 and CDR2 sequences are GTSNPN and SVGIG (reference sequence). The length of the CDR3 is 13 residues.

The V gene is TRBV7-8, the J gene TRBJ1-5; with no DNA, the TCRdb D assignment of TRBD1 cannot be verified. The CDR3 loop spans 16 amino acids. Germline CDR1 SGHVS, CDR2 FQNEAQ. The CDR3 protein is CASSLGTGGVNQPQHF. Drawing the rest from reference TRBV7-8 and TRBJ1-5, the complete variable domain is GAGVSQSPRYKVAKRGQDVALRCDPISGHVSLFWYQQALGQGPEFLTYFQNEAQLDKSGLPSDRFFAERPEGSVSTLKIQRTQQEDSAVYLCASSLGTGGVNQPQHFGDGTRLSIL.

CDR3 loop: CASRRQGDSPLHF. The chain carries TRBV25-1 and TRBJ1-6; with no DNA, the TCRdb D assignment of TRBD1 cannot be verified. Germline CDR1 MGHDK, CDR2 SYGVNS. This CDR3 is built from 13 residues. Together with reference TRBV25-1 and TRBJ1-6, the CDR3 gives the full variable domain: EADIYQTPRYLVIGTGKKITLECSQTMGHDKMYWYQQDPGMELHLIHYSYGVNSTEKGDLSSESTVSRIRTEHFPLTLESARPSHTSQYLCASRRQGDSPLHFGNGTRLTVT.

The CDR3: CASSLALGAWTEAFF. The genes are TRBV5-6 and TRBJ1-1; without DNA, the TCRdb call of TRBD1 cannot be checked. This CDR3 comprises 15 residues. Germline lookup yields CDR1 SGHDT and CDR2 YYEEEE.

CDR3 region: CASSPTVSGNTIYF. This sequence joins TRBV9 and TRBJ1-3; with no DNA, the TCRdb D assignment of TRBD1 cannot be verified. The CDR3 consists of 14 residues. Germline V gene lookup returns CDR1 SGDLS and CDR2 YYNGEE. Full variable domain (missing parts from reference TRBV9 and TRBJ1-3): DSGVTQTPKHLITATGQRVTLRCSPRSGDLSVYWYQQSLDQGLQFLIQYYNGEERAKGNILERFSAQQFPDLHSELNLSSLELGDSALYFCASSPTVSGNTIYFGEGSWLTVV.

J is TRBJ2-5 and V is TRBV7-9; absent DNA, TCRdb's TRBD1 call cannot be checked. The V gene's germline CDR1 is SEHNR and CDR2 FQNEAQ (reference sequence). This CDR3 is built from 15 residues. CDR3 sequence: CASSPGDGSIETQYF.